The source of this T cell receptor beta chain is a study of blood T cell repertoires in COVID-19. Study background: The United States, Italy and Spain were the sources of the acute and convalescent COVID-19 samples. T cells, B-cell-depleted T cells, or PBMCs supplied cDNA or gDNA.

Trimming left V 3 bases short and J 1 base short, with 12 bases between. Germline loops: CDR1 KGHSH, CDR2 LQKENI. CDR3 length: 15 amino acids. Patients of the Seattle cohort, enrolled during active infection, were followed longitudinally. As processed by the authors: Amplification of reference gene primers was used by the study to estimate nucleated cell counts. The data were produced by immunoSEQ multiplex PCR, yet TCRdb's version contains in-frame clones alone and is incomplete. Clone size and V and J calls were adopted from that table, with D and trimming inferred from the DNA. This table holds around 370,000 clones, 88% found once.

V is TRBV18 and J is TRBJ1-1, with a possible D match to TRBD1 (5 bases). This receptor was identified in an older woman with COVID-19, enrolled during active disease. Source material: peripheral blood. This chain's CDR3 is CASSPGLESNTEAFF. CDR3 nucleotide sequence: TGTGCCAGCTCACCGGGACTGGAATCGAACACTGAAGCTTTCTTT.